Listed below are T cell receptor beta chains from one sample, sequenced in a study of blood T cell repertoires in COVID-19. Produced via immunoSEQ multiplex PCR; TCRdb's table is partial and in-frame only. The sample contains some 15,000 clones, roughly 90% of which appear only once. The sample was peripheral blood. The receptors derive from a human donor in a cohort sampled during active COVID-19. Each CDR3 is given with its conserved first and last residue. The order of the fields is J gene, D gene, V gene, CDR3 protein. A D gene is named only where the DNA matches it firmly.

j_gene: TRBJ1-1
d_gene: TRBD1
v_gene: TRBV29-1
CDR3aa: CSVGQGPVTEAFF

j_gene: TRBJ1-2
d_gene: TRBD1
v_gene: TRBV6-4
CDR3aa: CASSDRPRTGGFGYTF

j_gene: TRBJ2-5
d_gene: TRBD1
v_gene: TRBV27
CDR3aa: CASSLMPGTGKVRETQYF

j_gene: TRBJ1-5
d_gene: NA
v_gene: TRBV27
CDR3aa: CASSLSPRTDSNQPQHF

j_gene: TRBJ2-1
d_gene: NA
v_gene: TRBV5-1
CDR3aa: CASSPPLTGEQFF

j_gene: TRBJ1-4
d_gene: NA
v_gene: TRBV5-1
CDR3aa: CASNLAGSGGNEKLFF

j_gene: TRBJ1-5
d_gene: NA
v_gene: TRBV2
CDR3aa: CASSINRAGNQPQHF

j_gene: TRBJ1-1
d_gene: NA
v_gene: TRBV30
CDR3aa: CAWSVRVLNGNTEAFF

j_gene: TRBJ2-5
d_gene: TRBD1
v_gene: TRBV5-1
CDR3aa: CASSPGQGAGETQYF

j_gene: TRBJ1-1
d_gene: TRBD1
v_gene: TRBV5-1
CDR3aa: CASSRDRVMNTEAFF

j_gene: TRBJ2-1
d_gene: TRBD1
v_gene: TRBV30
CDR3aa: CAWSPTGGLYNEQFF

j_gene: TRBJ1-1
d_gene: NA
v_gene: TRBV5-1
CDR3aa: CASSLTELNTEAFF

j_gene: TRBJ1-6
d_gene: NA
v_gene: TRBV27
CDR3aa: CASSPTGVGSPLHF

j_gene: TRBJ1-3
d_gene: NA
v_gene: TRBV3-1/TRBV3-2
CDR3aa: CASSQGLISGNTIYF

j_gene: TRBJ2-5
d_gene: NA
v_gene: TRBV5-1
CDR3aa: CASRRQQETQYF

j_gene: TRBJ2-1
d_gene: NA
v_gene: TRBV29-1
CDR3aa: CSVEGSSGNEQFF

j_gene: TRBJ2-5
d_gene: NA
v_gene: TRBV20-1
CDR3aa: CSASRGGAQETQYF

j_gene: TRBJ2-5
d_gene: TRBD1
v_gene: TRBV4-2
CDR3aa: CASSPADRDQETQYF

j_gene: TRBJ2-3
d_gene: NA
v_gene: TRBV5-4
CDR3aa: CASSLATGGITDTQYF

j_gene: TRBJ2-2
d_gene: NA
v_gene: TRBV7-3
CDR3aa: CASSLGRNTGELFF

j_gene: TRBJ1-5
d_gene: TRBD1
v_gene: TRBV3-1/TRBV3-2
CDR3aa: CASSPTQGAGQPQHF

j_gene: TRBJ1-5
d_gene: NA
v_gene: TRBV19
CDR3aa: CASRDTANQPQHF

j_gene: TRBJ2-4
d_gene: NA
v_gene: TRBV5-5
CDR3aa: CASSITVSQNIQYF

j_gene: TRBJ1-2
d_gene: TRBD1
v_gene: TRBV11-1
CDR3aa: CASSFGTGIDYGYTF

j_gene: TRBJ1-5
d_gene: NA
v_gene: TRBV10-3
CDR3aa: CAISGQEPGNQPQHF

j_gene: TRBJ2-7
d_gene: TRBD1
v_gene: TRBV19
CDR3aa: CASSTAGTGKSYEQYF

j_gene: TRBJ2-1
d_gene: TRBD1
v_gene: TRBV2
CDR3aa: CASSPGTGPYNEQFF

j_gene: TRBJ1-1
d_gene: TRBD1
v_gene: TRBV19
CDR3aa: CASSFDRVRTEAFF

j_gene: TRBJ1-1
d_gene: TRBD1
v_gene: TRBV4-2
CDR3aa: CASSQRGQEDTEAFF

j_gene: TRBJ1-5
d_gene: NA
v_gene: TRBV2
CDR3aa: CASSELGGNQPQHF

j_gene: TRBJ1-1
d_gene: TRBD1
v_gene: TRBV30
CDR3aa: CAWRRDRGGTEAFF

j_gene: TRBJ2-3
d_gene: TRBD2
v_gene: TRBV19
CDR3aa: CASRGTSGGRDTQYF

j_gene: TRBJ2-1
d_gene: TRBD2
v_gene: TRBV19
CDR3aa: CASSRSGVPWVEQFF

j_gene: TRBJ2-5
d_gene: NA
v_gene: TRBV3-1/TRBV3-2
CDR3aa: CASSQGTSRGETQYF

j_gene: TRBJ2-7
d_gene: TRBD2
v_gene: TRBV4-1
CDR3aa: CASSPSAGGHTYEQYF

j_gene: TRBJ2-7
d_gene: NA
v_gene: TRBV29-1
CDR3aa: CSVASGTNTYEQYF

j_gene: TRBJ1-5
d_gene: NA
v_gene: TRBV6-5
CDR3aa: CASSRIRNQPQHF

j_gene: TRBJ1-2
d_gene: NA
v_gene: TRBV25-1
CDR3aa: CASSAAGSYGYTF

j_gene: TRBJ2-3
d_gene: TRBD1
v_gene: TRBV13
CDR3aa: CASSPFGDRVTDTQYF

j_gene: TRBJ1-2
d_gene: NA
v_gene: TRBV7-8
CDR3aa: CASSLMGTLNYGYTF

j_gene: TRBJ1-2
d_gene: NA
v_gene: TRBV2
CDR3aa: CASSGPGMGYGYTF

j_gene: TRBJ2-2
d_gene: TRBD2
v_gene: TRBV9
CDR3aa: CASSAVGGTTGELFF

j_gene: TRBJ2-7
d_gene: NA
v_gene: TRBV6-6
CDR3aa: CASGAESSYEQYF

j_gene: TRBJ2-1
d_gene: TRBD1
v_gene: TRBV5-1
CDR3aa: CASSLGTGVDEQFF

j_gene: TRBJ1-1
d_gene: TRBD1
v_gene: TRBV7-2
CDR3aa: CASSFRTGRGTEAFF

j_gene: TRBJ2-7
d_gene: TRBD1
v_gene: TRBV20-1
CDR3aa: CSASPDRENEQYF

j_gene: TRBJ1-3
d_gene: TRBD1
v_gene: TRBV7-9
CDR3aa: CASSLALQGTPSGNTIYF

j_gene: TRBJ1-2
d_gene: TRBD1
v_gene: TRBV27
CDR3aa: CASRQQGAPGYTF

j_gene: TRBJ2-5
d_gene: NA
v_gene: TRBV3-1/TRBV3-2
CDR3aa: CASSQRGETQYF

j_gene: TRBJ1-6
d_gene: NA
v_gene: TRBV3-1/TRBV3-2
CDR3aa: CASGDTVYNSPLHF

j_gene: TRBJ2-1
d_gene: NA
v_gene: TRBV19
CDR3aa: CASTGGGSTIEQFF

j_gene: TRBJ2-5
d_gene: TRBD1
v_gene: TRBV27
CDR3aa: CASSSLTGWGETQYF

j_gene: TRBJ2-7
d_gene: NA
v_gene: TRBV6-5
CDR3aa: CASSYGQSYEQYF

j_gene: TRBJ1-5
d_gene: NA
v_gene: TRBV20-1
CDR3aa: CSAAGPEPQHF

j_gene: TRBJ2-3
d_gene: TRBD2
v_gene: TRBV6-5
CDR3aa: CASSPGLAVPDTQYF